The 18 T cell receptor beta chains below all came from one sample that was sequenced in a study of identical twins. Each CDR3 protein is one row after TCRdb ran MiXCR on the 5' RACE reads. This sample carries approximately 1.8 million distinct CDR3 sequences, about 31% of them seen once, and the ten largest clones take around 0.25%. Source material: cord blood. The receptors shown here come from a newborn girl in good health.

In its sample, this clonotype was seen a few times. The CDR3 loop is CASSIDLETRLYGYTF. In DNA form, the CDR3 reads TGTGCCAGTAGTATAGATTTGGAAACGAGACTCTATGGCTACACCTTC. This chain links TRBV19 with TRBJ1-2; no clear D. Germline assignment: CDR1 LNHDA and CDR2 SQIVND (reference sequence). V lost 0 bases to trimming and J lost 4 bases, with 15 bases between them. The CDR3 has 16 residues.

This clonotype was seen only a few times. The J gene is TRBJ2-3, the V gene TRBV3-1, with D tentatively TRBD2 (5 bases). Germline CDR1 and CDR2: LGHDT and YNNKEL (reference sequence). The CDR3 spans 15 residues. V was cut by 1 base and J by 2 bases, with 10 bases left in between. The DNA of the CDR3 is TGTGCCAGCAGCCAAGGGACTGGAGCCACAGATACGCAGTATTTT. The encoded protein is CASSQGTGATDTQYF.

This clonotype turned up a few times. The V and J genes are TRBV29-1 and TRBJ2-3; 7 bases match TRBD2. The CDR3 contains 16 residues. Germline V gives CDR1 SQVTM, CDR2 ANQGSEA. V was pared by 3 bases and J by 2 bases, with 11 bases of the junction left unmatched. The CDR3 is CSVDPTGGGNTDTQYF. CDR3 sequence (DNA): TGCAGCGTTGATCCCACAGGCGGGGGTAACACAGATACGCAGTATTTT.

The CDR3: CSAVPGGAGLNNEQFF. The CDR3 coding sequence is TGCAGTGCTGTCCCGGGGGGCGCGGGGCTAAACAATGAGCAGTTCTTC. This chain links TRBV20-1 with TRBJ2-1; D is perhaps TRBD2 (7 bases). Trimming stripped 5 bases from V and 5 bases from J, with 22 bases between. From germline, CDR1 is DFQATT and CDR2 SNEGSKA (reference sequence). The CDR3 spans 16 residues.

The chain recombines TRBV12-3 or TRBV12-4 with TRBJ2-5, with 9 positions matching TRBD2. The J segment lost 11 bases and the V segment lost 5 bases, leaving 15 bases of the junction unmatched. This CDR3 has 15 amino acids. CDR3 coding DNA: TGTGCCAGCAGTCATAGCGGGAGAAGGGTAAATGAGCAGTACTTC. It specifies CASSHSGRRVNEQYF.

The rearrangement links TRBV6-5 to TRBJ2-1, with 9 bases matching TRBD2. The CDR3 is made up of 21 amino acids. With V trimmed by 0 bases and J by 7 bases, 22 bases remained unmatched. Germline lookup yields CDR1 MNHEY and CDR2 SVGAGI. This chain's CDR3 is CASSYSSRRGSGGGAKNEQFF. CDR3 in DNA: TGTGCCAGCAGTTACTCGAGTCGGAGGGGTAGTGGCGGGGGGGCCAAGAATGAGCAGTTCTTC.

This clonotype showed up many times. A read error may account for a junction end that differs from germline. The chain joins TRBV5-1 to TRBJ2-7, with TRBD1 identical over 8 bases. The V gene's germline CDR1 is SGHRS and CDR2 YFSETQ. This CDR3 spans 14 amino acids. CDR3: CASSSGQGSYEQYF. The CDR3 DNA is TGTGCCAGCAGTTCCGGACAGGGCAGTTACGAGCAGTACTTC.

This chain connects TRBV20-1 to TRBJ2-1, with TRBD2 matching over 9 bases. The ends lost 6 bases at V and 10 bases at J; junction bases unmatched: 7. Germline V gives CDR1 DFQATT, CDR2 SNEGSKA (reference sequence). The CDR3 totals 12 residues. The CDR3 loop reads CSAGTSLGEQFF. The DNA for the CDR3 is TGCAGTGCAGGGACTAGCTTGGGCGAGCAGTTCTTC.

Only a few counts were recorded for this clonotype. The CDR3 sequence is CASSAQGGPRNEQYF. The DNA of the CDR3 is TGTGCCAGCAGCGCACAGGGGGGGCCGAGAAATGAGCAGTACTTC. The chain uses TRBV11-1 and TRBJ2-1, with D perhaps matching TRBD1 (8 bases). The J call may be in error: the DNA end matches TRBJ2-7 better. The germline gives CDR1 SGHAT, CDR2 FQDESV (reference sequence). The CDR3 totals 15 residues.

This clonotype was counted between two and nine times. This rearrangement joins TRBV5-1 to TRBJ2-5; perhaps TRBD2 as D (6 bases). CDR1 is SGHRS, CDR2 YFSETQ, per germline. The CDR3 is made up of 15 amino acids. The V end was cut by 0 bases, the J end by 1 base, with 10 bases between. The chain's CDR3 is CASSLVAATQETQYF. The CDR3 DNA follows: TGCGCCAGCAGCTTGGTAGCGGCCACCCAAGAGACCCAGTACTTC.

The table lists this clonotype with a few counts. The chain joins TRBV20-1 to TRBJ2-7, with a weak D call TRBD1 (6 bases). V lost 0 bases to trimming and J lost 4 bases, with 19 bases between them. The CDR3 loop spans 16 amino acids. Germline values: CDR1 DFQATT, CDR2 SNEGSKA (reference sequence). The CDR3 sequence: CSARDLGLGGRYEQYF. The DNA for the CDR3 is TGCAGTGCTAGAGATCTAGGGCTAGGGGGACGGTACGAGCAGTACTTC.

The chain is built from TRBV28 and TRBJ1-6; D ambiguous. The CDR3 has 14 residues. Deletions cut 5 bases from V and 10 bases from J, with 15 bases between. CDR1 and CDR2 from the germline V gene are MDHEN and SYDVKM. The CDR3 spells CASSPQNEGSPLHF. The DNA of the CDR3 is TGTGCCAGCAGTCCGCAGAATGAAGGCTCACCCCTCCACTTT. Looking up the rest from reference TRBV28 and TRBJ1-6 gives the full variable domain: DVKVTQSSRYLVKRTGEKVFLECVQDMDHENMFWYRQDPGLGLRLIYFSYDVKMKEKGDIPEGYSVSREKKERFSLILESASTNQTSMYLCASSPQNEGSPLHFGNGTRLTVT.

The rearrangement joins TRBV20-1 to TRBJ2-3; TRBD1 matches 8 bases. Trimming cost V 6 bases and J 3 bases; bases outside gene matches: 11. Germline-derived CDR1 and CDR2 are DFQATT and SNEGSKA (reference sequence). The CDR3 sequence is 15 residues long. CDR3 region: CSADRRTGLTDTQYF. CDR3 coding DNA: TGCAGTGCCGACCGCCGGACAGGGTTGACAGATACGCAGTATTTT.

The V and J genes are TRBV20-1 and TRBJ2-5; 7 nucleotides agree with TRBD2. The DNA end favors TRBJ2-7, so the J call may be wrong. The CDR3 extends over 14 amino acids. The germline gives CDR1 DFQATT, CDR2 SNEGSKA (reference sequence). Here the CDR3 reads CSARGQRDPYEQYF. The CDR3 DNA reads as TGCAGTGCTAGAGGCCAGCGGGACCCTTACGAGCAGTACTTC.

This clonotype was detected only a few times. The chain is built from TRBV4-1 and TRBJ2-1, with D hard to call. Judging by the DNA end, TRBJ2-7 fits better; the J call may be wrong. Germline CDR1 is MGHRA and CDR2 is YSYEKL. The CDR3 loop spans 15 amino acids. The CDR3 DNA reads TGCGCCAGCAGCCAACGTGCAGACAAGTACAATGAGCAGTACTTC. It yields the protein CASSQRADKYNEQYF.

Points on this clonotype: Relative to the germline gene, one junction end is altered; a read error may explain this. V is TRBV20-1 and J is TRBJ2-3; 11 nucleotides align to TRBD2. CDR3 size: 16 residues. Looked up from germline, CDR1 is DFQATT and CDR2 is SNEGSKA (reference sequence). DNA of the CDR3: TGCAGTGCGAGAGTAGCGGGAGGGCCTTTCGCAGATACGCAGTATTTT. The encoded protein is CSARVAGGPFADTQYF.

The chain uses TRBV20-1 and TRBJ2-1, with no clear D. V lost 0 bases and J 10 bases, leaving 4 bases between the germline ends. Germline V lookup: CDR1 DFQATT, CDR2 SNEGSKA (reference sequence). This CDR3 has 10 residues. The CDR3 region has the DNA TGCAGTGCTAGAGATGAAGAGCAGTTCTTC. Translating gives CSARDEEQFF.

This chain joins TRBV9 and TRBJ2-1; 13 positions match TRBD2. The CDR3 has 15 amino acids. Germline lookup yields CDR1 SGDLS and CDR2 YYNGEE. Trimming cost V 4 bases and J 10 bases; bases outside gene matches: 8. CDR3 in DNA: TGTGCCAGCAGCCGACTAGCGGGAGGCCTCAGGGAGCAGTTCTTC. As protein: CASSRLAGGLREQFF. The full variable domain, completed using reference TRBV9 and TRBJ2-1, is DSGVTQTPKHLITATGQRVTLRCSPRSGDLSVYWYQQSLDQGLQFLIQYYNGEERAKGNILERFSAQQFPDLHSELNLSSLELGDSALYFCASSRLAGGLREQFFGPGTRLTVL.